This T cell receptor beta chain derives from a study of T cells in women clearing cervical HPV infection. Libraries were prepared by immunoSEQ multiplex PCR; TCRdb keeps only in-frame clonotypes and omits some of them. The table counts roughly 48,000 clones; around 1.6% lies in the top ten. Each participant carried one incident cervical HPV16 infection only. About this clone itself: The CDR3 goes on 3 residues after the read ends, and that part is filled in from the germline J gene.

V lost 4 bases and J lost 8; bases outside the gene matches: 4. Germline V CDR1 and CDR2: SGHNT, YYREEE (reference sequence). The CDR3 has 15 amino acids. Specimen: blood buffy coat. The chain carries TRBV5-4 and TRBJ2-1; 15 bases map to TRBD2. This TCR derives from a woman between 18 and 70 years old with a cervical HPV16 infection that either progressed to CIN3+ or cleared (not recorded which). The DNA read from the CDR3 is TGTGCCAGCAGCGCGGGACTAGCGGGGGGTGATGAG. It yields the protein CASSAGLAGGDE. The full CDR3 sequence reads CASSAGLAGGDEQFF.